This section outlines one T cell receptor (beta chain) sequence together with its context. Trimming pared 2 bases from V and 6 bases from J, leaving 10 bases between. The CDR3 is 13 residues long. The germline V gene encodes CDR1 SGHVS and CDR2 FNYEAQ. TCRdb re-analysed the 5' RACE reads in MiXCR, keeping a single row per CDR3 protein. The sample has 8,000 to 8,500 distinct CDR3 sequences, about 65% seen once. The TCR was taken from a female donor with breast cancer. The chain is built from TRBV7-6 and TRBJ2-5; D unclear. The sequenced sample was tumor-infiltrating naive CD4+ T cells sorted from the breast tumor. Noted subset: naive CD4+ T cells, CD4+CD45RA+CD25-. CDR3 region: CASSLTPTKTQYF. The CDR3 nucleotides are TGTGCCAGCAGCTTAACCCCCACGAAGACCCAGTACTTC. The full variable domain, in which reference TRBV7-6 and TRBJ2-5 provide the parts outside the CDR3, is GAGVSQSPRYKVTKRGQDVALRCDPISGHVSLYWYRQALGQGPEFLTYFNYEAQQDKSGLPNDRFSAERPEGSISTLTIQRTEQRDSAMYRCASSLTPTKTQYFGPGTRLLVL.